This is a list of T cell receptor beta chains from one sample in a study of CD8 T cells in Susac syndrome. TCRdb redid the calling of the immunoSEQ multiplex PCR reads with MiXCR, one entry per CDR3 protein. Here the sample spans around 170,000 distinct CDR3 sequences, 95% being singletons. The specimen sequenced was CD8+ T cells from PBMCs. All receptors derive from a human donor with Susac syndrome. The CDR3 runs from the conserved cysteine through the conserved F or W. D genes are given only for firm matches. Clone size is shown for a subset of rows, as once, few, many or a class of expanded clone.

V	size	J	D	CDR3	DNA
TRBV9	.	TRBJ2-4	TRBD1	CASSSPPGTGRNIQYF	TGTGCCAGCAGCTCACCCCCCGGGACAGGGAGGAACATTCAGTACTTC
TRBV29-1	.	TRBJ2-7	TRBD1	CSVEDHRQGQYEQYF	TGCAGCGTTGAAGACCACAGACAGGGGCAGTACGAGCAGTACTTC
TRBV2	.	TRBJ2-7	.	CASSFGPESYEQYF	TGTGCCAGCAGTTTTGGCCCGGAATCCTACGAGCAGTACTTC
TRBV7-9	few	TRBJ2-3	TRBD2	CASSLAGGPTDTQYF	TGTGCCAGCAGCTTAGCGGGAGGGCCCACAGATACGCAGTATTTT
TRBV5-1	once	TRBJ2-1	.	CASSPPFRDTEGNEQFF	TGCGCCAGCAGTCCTCCATTCCGGGACACCGAAGGCAATGAGCAGTTCTTC
TRBV6-1	.	TRBJ2-7	.	CAGGRSSYEQYF	TGTGCAGGGGGGCGGTCCTCCTACGAGCAGTACTTC
TRBV6-4	few	TRBJ2-3	TRBD2	CASSSLAGGLDTQYF	TGTGCCAGCAGTTCACTAGCGGGGGGACTAGATACGCAGTATTTT
TRBV30	.	TRBJ1-2	.	CAWNLGGLAYTF	TGTGCCTGGAACTTAGGGGGACTGGCCTACACCTTC
TRBV29-1	.	TRBJ1-1	.	CSVELVAEAFF	TGCAGCGTTGAACTGGTCGCTGAAGCTTTCTTT
TRBV3-1	.	TRBJ2-7	TRBD2	CASSQGAGSYEQYF	TGTGCCAGCAGCCAAGGAGCGGGGTCCTACGAGCAGTACTTC
TRBV9	once	TRBJ2-1	.	CASSVARGANNEQFF	TGTGCCAGCAGCGTAGCGAGGGGGGCGAACAATGAGCAGTTCTTC
TRBV5-6	.	TRBJ2-7	TRBD1	CASSSGTGVNEQYF	TGTGCCAGCAGTTCCGGGACAGGGGTGAACGAGCAGTACTTC
TRBV27	once	TRBJ1-5	TRBD1	CASRSDRDSNQPQHF	TGTGCCAGCAGAAGTGACAGGGATAGCAATCAGCCCCAGCATTTT
TRBV9	once	TRBJ1-2	.	CASSVGSEGQRYGYTF	TGTGCCAGCAGCGTTGGGTCGGAGGGGCAGAGGTATGGCTACACCTTC
TRBV19	.	TRBJ2-4	.	CASSIGPQRAKNIQYF	TGTGCCAGTAGTATAGGACCTCAAAGAGCCAAAAACATTCAGTACTTC
TRBV9	.	TRBJ2-6	TRBD1	CASSVRTGIFSGANVLTF	TGTGCCAGCAGCGTCCGGACAGGAATTTTCTCTGGGGCCAACGTCCTGACTTTC
TRBV9	.	TRBJ2-1	TRBD2	CASSVSGGLVNEQFF	TGTGCCAGCAGCGTTAGCGGGGGGTTGGTGAATGAGCAGTTCTTC
TRBV11-2	.	TRBJ2-5	.	CASSFQSKTQYF	TGTGCCAGCAGCTTCCAGTCCAAGACCCAGTACTTC
TRBV27	few	TRBJ1-5	.	CASRSYSNQPQHF	TGTGCCAGCAGGTCTTATAGCAATCAGCCCCAGCATTTT
TRBV27	few	TRBJ2-7	.	CASSFGQTYEQYF	TGTGCCAGCAGTTTTGGTCAGACCTACGAGCAGTACTTC
TRBV6-2/TRBV6-3	.	TRBJ2-5	.	CASSPTGIEETQYF	TGTGCCAGCAGCCCTACAGGGATCGAGGAGACCCAGTACTTC
TRBV28	.	TRBJ2-7	TRBD2	CASSLGWLAGLLSYEQYF	TGTGCCAGCAGTTTAGGTTGGTTGGCGGGACTACTATCCTACGAGCAGTACTTC
TRBV29-1	.	TRBJ1-4	TRBD1	CSVTGALNEKLFF	TGCAGCGTCACAGGGGCCCTCAATGAAAAACTGTTTTTT
TRBV29-1	.	TRBJ1-2	TRBD1	CSVDGDRVGGYTF	TGCAGCGTTGACGGGGACAGGGTTGGCGGCTACACCTTC
TRBV3-1	.	TRBJ2-1	.	CASSQDLARLYNEQFF	TGTGCCAGCAGCCAAGATCTGGCGCGGCTATACAATGAGCAGTTCTTC
TRBV7-9	.	TRBJ1-2	.	CASSHPSGNGYTF	TGTGCCAGCAGCCACCCAAGTGGGAATGGCTACACCTTC
TRBV9	.	TRBJ2-5	.	CASSRRDSPDPLKETQYF	TGTGCCAGCAGCCGTCGGGACTCTCCGGATCCCCTAAAAGAGACCCAGTACTTC
TRBV12-3/TRBV12-4	.	TRBJ1-4	.	CASRLGEKLFF	TGTGCCAGCAGGCTAGGGGAAAAACTGTTTTTT
TRBV20-1	.	TRBJ2-5	.	CSALLGGKTQYF	TGCAGTGCTCTACTGGGGGGAAAGACCCAGTACTTC
TRBV19	.	TRBJ2-1	.	CASSIGFPYNEQFF	TGTGCCAGTAGTATAGGTTTTCCATACAATGAGCAGTTCTTC
TRBV4-2	.	TRBJ2-3	.	CASSQDRGPGTVGTDTQYF	TGTGCCAGCAGCCAAGATAGAGGTCCCGGGACGGTGGGCACAGATACGCAGTATTTT
TRBV30	.	TRBJ1-1	.	CAWSAGYEAFF	TGTGCCTGGAGTGCCGGGTATGAAGCTTTCTTT
TRBV9	.	TRBJ2-3	TRBD2	CASSVHRGGTDTQYF	TGTGCCAGCAGCGTACATCGGGGGGGCACAGATACGCAGTATTTT
TRBV28	.	TRBJ2-2	.	CASSFGQSYTGELFF	TGTGCCAGCAGTTTCGGTCAGTCATACACCGGGGAGCTGTTTTTT
TRBV28	.	TRBJ2-1	TRBD1	CASSFPGTGDNEQFF	TGTGCCAGCAGTTTCCCCGGGACAGGCGACAATGAGCAGTTCTTC
TRBV24-1	.	TRBJ2-3	.	CATSAASHPDTQYF	TGTGCCACCAGTGCGGCCAGTCACCCAGATACGCAGTATTTT
TRBV28	.	TRBJ2-3	TRBD1	CASSPGTGVPDTQYF	TGTGCCAGCAGTCCCGGGACAGGGGTTCCAGATACGCAGTATTTT
TRBV29-1	.	TRBJ2-7	TRBD1	CSVEDRDSLYEQYF	TGCAGCGTTGAAGACCGGGACAGTTTATACGAGCAGTACTTC